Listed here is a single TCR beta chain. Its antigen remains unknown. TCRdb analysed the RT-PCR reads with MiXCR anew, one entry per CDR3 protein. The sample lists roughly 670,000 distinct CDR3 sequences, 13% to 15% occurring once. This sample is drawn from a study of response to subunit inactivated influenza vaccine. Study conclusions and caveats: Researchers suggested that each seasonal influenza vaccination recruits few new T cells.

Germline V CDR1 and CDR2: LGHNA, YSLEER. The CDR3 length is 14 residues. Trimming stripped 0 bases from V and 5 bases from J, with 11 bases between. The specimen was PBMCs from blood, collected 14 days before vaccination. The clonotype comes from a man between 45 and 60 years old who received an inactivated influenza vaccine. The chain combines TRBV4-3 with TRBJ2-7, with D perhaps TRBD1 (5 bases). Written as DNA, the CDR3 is TGCGCCAGCAGCCAAGAAATGGGGCTGGACGAGCAGTACTTC. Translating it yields CASSQEMGLDEQYF.